Sequencing of this T cell receptor (beta chain) was carried out in a study of T cell responses to AZD1222 COVID-19 vaccine. Broader study findings: Of the AZD1222 recipients, only 5 to 7 were seropositive at baseline.

Only in-frame clones appear in the TCRdb table, and some are missing; sequencing was by immunoSEQ multiplex PCR. The sample contains about 90,000 clones, 88% of which appear only once. V was clipped by 6 bases and J by 7 bases, with 19 bases between them. The CDR3 covers 15 residues. CDR1 is MNHEY, CDR2 SVGAGI, per germline. A word on this clone: Its antigen remains unknown.

The source is an adult in good health. The chain uses TRBV6-5 and TRBJ2-1, with D unresolved. The sequencing used peripheral blood, collected on day 0 of AZD1222 vaccination. CDR3 residues: CASSPTPSPSNEQFF. The DNA for the CDR3 is TGTGCCAGCAGCCCCACGCCGAGCCCAAGTAATGAGCAGTTCTTC.